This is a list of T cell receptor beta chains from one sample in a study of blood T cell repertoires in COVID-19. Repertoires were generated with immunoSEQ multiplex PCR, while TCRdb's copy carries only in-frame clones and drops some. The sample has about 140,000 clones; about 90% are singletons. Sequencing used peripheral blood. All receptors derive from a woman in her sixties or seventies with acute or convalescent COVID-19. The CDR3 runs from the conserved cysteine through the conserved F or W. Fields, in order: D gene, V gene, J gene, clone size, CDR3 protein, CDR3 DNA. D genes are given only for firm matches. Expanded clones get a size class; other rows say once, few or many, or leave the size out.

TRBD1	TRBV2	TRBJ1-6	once	CASSSDRESSPLHF	TGTGCCAGCAGCTCGGACAGGGAAAGTTCACCCCTCCACTTT
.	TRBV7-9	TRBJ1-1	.	CASSLGPLNTEAFF	TGTGCCAGCAGCTTGGGGCCACTGAACACTGAAGCTTTCTTT
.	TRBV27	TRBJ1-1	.	CASVRGAGTEAFF	TGTGCCAGCGTTCGGGGGGCGGGCACTGAAGCTTTCTTT
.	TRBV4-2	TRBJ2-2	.	CASRIAENTGELFF	TGTGCCAGCAGAATAGCGGAGAACACCGGGGAGCTGTTTTTT
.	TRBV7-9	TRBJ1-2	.	CASLEQGPNYGYTF	TGTGCCAGTCTTGAACAGGGACCTAACTATGGCTACACCTTC
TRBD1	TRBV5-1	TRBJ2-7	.	CASSFGTGMRYEQYF	TGCGCCAGCAGCTTCGGGACAGGGATGCGCTACGAGCAGTACTTC
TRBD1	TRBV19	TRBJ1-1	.	CASSPGTGTEAFF	TGTGCCAGTAGTCCAGGGACAGGGACTGAAGCTTTCTTT
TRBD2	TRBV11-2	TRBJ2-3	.	CASSLQRGGTDTQYF	TGTGCCAGCAGCTTGCAGCGGGGGGGTACAGATACGCAGTATTTT
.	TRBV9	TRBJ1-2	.	CASSVWDTADYGYTF	TGTGCCAGCAGCGTATGGGACACGGCTGACTATGGCTACACCTTC
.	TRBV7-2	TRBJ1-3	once	CASSSAFLSKWGNTIYF	TGTGCCAGCAGCTCCGCTTTCCTCAGTAAATGGGGAAACACCATATATTTT
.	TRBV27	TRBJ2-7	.	CASNRDGSSYEQYF	TGTGCCAGCAATAGGGACGGGAGCTCCTACGAGCAGTACTTC
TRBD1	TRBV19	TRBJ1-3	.	CASTPGQGAGNTIYF	TGTGCCAGTACCCCGGGACAGGGGGCTGGAAACACCATATATTTT
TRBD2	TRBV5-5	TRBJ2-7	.	CASSLAGGGSYEQYF	TGTGCCAGCAGCTTGGCTGGGGGGGGCTCCTACGAGCAGTACTTC
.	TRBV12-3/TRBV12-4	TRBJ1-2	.	CASSLRNGYTF	TGTGCCAGCAGTCTGAGAAATGGCTACACCTTC
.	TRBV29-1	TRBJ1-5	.	CSVGQAAHQPQHF	TGCAGCGTTGGACAGGCCGCCCATCAGCCCCAGCATTTT
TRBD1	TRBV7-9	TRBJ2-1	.	CASGGTGQSSYNEQFF	TGTGCCAGCGGTGGGACAGGGCAAAGCTCCTACAATGAGCAGTTCTTC
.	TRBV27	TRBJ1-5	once	CAAEVRNQPQHF	TGTGCCGCCGAGGTGCGCAATCAGCCTCAGCATTTT
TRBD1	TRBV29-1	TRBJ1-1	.	CSVGGTGNTEAFF	TGCAGCGTGGGTGGGACAGGGAACACTGAAGCTTTCTTT
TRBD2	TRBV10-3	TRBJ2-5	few	CAISDPLAGQETQYF	TGTGCCATCAGTGACCCCCTAGCGGGGCAAGAGACCCAGTACTTC
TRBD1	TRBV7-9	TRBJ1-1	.	CASSLDGTGNTEAFF	TGTGCCAGCAGCTTAGACGGGACAGGGAACACTGAAGCTTTCTTT
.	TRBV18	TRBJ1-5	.	CASSLAVPGGEQPQHF	TGTGCCAGCTCACTCGCTGTACCGGGAGGGGAGCAGCCCCAGCATTTT
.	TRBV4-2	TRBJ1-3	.	CASNPGVHTIYF	TGTGCCAGCAACCCTGGAGTCCACACCATATATTTT
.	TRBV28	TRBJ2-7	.	CASSFGSEQYF	TGTGCCAGCAGTTTTGGCTCCGAGCAGTACTTC
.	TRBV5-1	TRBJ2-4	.	CASSFRTGLAKNIQYF	TGCGCCAGCAGCTTCCGGACGGGACTAGCCAAAAACATTCAGTACTTC
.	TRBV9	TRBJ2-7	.	CASSAGSGNDEQYF	TGTGCCAGCAGCGCGGGATCCGGGAACGACGAGCAGTACTTC
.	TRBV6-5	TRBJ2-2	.	CASSRDTYPRELFF	TGTGCCAGCAGCCGGGACACATACCCCCGGGAGCTGTTTTTT
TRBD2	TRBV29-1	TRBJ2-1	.	CSVNRALAGALLSSYNEQFF	TGCAGCGTCAATAGGGCCCTAGCGGGGGCCCTCTTAAGCTCCTACAATGAGCAGTTCTTC
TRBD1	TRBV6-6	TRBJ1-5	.	CASSYSQGATGQPQHF	TGTGCCAGCAGTTACTCGCAGGGGGCAACGGGTCAGCCCCAGCATTTT
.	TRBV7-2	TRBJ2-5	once	CASSFYGQETQYF	TGTGCCAGCAGCTTCTACGGGCAAGAGACCCAGTACTTC
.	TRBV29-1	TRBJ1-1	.	CSVDVSNTEAFF	TGCAGCGTTGACGTCAGTAACACTGAAGCTTTCTTT
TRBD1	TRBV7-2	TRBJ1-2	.	CASTTTGQRFYYGYTF	TGTGCCAGCACCACCACGGGACAGCGGTTTTACTATGGCTACACCTTC
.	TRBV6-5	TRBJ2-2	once	CASRRGSNTGELFF	TGTGCCAGCAGACGAGGGTCGAACACCGGGGAGCTGTTTTTT
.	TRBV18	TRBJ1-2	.	CASSRGEEHGYTF	TGTGCCAGCTCACGAGGTGAGGAGCATGGCTACACCTTC
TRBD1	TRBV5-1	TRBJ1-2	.	CASSPGTGGYGYTF	TGCGCCAGCAGCCCTGGGACAGGGGGCTATGGCTACACCTTC
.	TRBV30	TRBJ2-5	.	CAWSGEGGERETQYF	TGTGCCTGGAGTGGCGAGGGGGGGGAGAGAGAGACCCAGTACTTC
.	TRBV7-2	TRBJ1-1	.	CASSFSSIRDTEAFF	TGTGCCAGCAGCTTTTCCTCAATTCGGGACACTGAAGCTTTCTTT
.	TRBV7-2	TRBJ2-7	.	CASSLRELALEQYF	TGTGCCAGCAGCTTAAGGGAGCTAGCGCTCGAGCAGTACTTC
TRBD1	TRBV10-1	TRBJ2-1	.	CASTGEGAGSYNEQFF	TGCGCCAGCACGGGTGAGGGGGCAGGCTCCTACAATGAGCAGTTCTTC
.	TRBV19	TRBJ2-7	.	CASSIAKGYEQYF	TGTGCCAGTAGTATAGCTAAGGGGTACGAGCAGTACTTC
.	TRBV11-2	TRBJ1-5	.	CASSLGTNSNQPQHF	TGTGCCAGCAGCTTAGGGACAAATAGCAATCAGCCCCAGCATTTT
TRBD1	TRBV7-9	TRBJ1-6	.	CASNSTGRRNSPLHF	TGTGCCAGCAACTCGACAGGGCGGAGGAATTCACCCCTCCACTTT
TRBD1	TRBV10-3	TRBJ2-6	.	CAISVSPGQGLGANVLTF	TGTGCCATCAGTGTTTCACCGGGACAGGGACTTGGGGCCAACGTCCTGACTTTC
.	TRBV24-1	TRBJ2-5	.	CATSRSDKETQYF	TGTGCCACCAGTCGGTCGGACAAAGAGACCCAGTACTTC
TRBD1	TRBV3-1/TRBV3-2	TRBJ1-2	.	CASSLRQGWGYTF	TGTGCCAGCAGCCTGAGACAGGGTTGGGGCTACACCTTC
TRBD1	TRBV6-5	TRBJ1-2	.	CASSSTDRQHYGYTF	TGTGCCAGCAGTTCGACGGACAGGCAACACTATGGCTACACCTTC
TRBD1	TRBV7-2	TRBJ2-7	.	CASSFYRGHEQYF	TGTGCCAGCAGCTTCTACAGGGGACACGAGCAGTACTTC
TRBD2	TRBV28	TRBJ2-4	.	CAYGGGNIQYF	TGTGCCTACGGGGGGGGAAACATTCAGTACTTC
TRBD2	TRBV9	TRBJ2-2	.	CASSVGPTSGSGELFF	TGTGCCAGCAGCGTGGGACCAACTAGCGGGTCCGGGGAGCTGTTTTTT
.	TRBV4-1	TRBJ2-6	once	CASSQGQGSGANVLTF	TGCGCCAGCAGCCAAGGTCAGGGTTCTGGGGCCAACGTCCTGACTTTC
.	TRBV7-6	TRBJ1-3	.	CASSFLRSSGNTIYF	TGTGCCAGCAGCTTTTTGAGGAGCTCTGGAAACACCATATATTTT
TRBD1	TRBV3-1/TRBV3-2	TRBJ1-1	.	CASSQVTFGQGTEAFF	TGTGCCAGCAGCCAAGTAACCTTCGGACAGGGGACTGAAGCTTTCTTT
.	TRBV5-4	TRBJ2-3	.	CASSSRGRAGTQYF	TGTGCCAGCAGCTCCCGGGGCAGAGCGGGTACGCAGTATTTT
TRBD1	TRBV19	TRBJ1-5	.	CASSIGTGVGRRNQPQHF	TGTGCCAGTAGTATCGGGACAGGGGTCGGGAGGCGCAATCAGCCCCAGCATTTT
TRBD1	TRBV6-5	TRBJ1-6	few	CASSLQGQASPLHF	TGTGCCAGCAGTTTACAGGGGCAAGCATCACCCCTCCACTTT
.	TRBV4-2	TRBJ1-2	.	CASSQDILTGPNYGYTF	TGTGCCAGCAGCCAAGATATTTTGACAGGACCTAACTATGGCTACACCTTC
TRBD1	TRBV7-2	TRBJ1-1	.	CASRTGGYTEAFF	TGTGCCAGCAGGACAGGGGGCTACACTGAAGCTTTCTTT
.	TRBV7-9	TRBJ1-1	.	CASSGHSGPMNTEAFF	TGTGCCAGCAGCGGACACTCCGGGCCAATGAACACTGAAGCTTTCTTT